Listed here are 28 T cell receptor beta chains from one sample, sequenced in a study of blood T cell repertoires in COVID-19. Method: immunoSEQ multiplex PCR; TCRdb's copy keeps in-frame clones and lacks some. This sample has roughly 300,000 clones; about 87% occur once, and the top ten carry approximately 5.3%. Source material: PBMCs or T cells enriched from blood (not recorded which). Receptor source: a woman aged 25 to 39 who had recovered from COVID-19.

The chain couples TRBV2 to TRBJ2-2, with D maybe TRBD2 (6 bases). The CDR3 has 13 residues. The ends were cut back, 4 bases at V and 8 bases at J, with 11 bases in the middle. The germline V gene encodes CDR1 SNHLY and CDR2 FYNNEI. CDR3 DNA: TGTGCCAGCAGTGTCATAGCGGCTGGGGAGCTGTTTTTT. The encoded protein is CASSVIAAGELFF.

This chain joins TRBV19 and TRBJ1-6; D possibly corresponds to TRBD1 (6 bases). There are 14 residues in the CDR3. Germline V CDR1 and CDR2: LNHDA, SQIVND (reference sequence). Trimming stripped 7 bases from V and 9 bases from J, with 16 bases between. Here the CDR3 reads CASTISGHFSPLHF. CDR3 sequence (DNA): TGTGCCAGTACCATTTCGGGACACTTTTCACCCCTCCACTTT.

V is TRBV4-1 and J is TRBJ2-2; 7 bases map to TRBD1. This CDR3 has 17 residues. V lost 3 bases and J lost 5; bases outside the gene matches: 12. The V gene's germline CDR1 is MGHRA and CDR2 YSYEKL. CDR3 nucleotide sequence: TGCGCCAGCAGCCACGCTACGACAGGGATAAGAACCGGGGAGCTGTTTTTT. Its protein is CASSHATTGIRTGELFF.

In nucleotides, the CDR3 is TGTGCCAGCAGCGTACCGGGACAGGGTTGGGAAAAACTGTTTTTT. It is translated as CASSVPGQGWEKLFF. The genes are TRBV7-2 and TRBJ1-4, with 9 bases fitting TRBD1. This CDR3 spans 15 amino acids. Germline-derived CDR1 and CDR2 are SGHTA and FQGNSA. The junction had 9 bases not matched to a gene; V was cut back by 5 bases and J by 8 bases.

The chain joins TRBV5-1 to TRBJ1-1; no clear D gene. The V and J ends lost 0 bases and 0 bases respectively, with 9 bases between them. Germline lookup yields CDR1 SGHRS and CDR2 YFSETQ. The CDR3 covers 15 residues. CDR3 sequence: CASSLVTRMNTEAFF. The CDR3 DNA sequence: TGCGCCAGCAGCTTGGTTACCAGGATGAACACTGAAGCTTTCTTT.

The V call is TRBV6-5, the J call TRBJ2-7; 7 bases match TRBD2. V lost 0 bases and J lost 3; bases outside the gene matches: 8. Per germline, CDR1 MNHEY and CDR2 SVGAGI. The CDR3 is 16 amino acids. In DNA, the CDR3 is TGTGCCAGCAGTTACTCGGATGGGGGGGGACGCTACGAGCAGTACTTC. Protein sequence: CASSYSDGGGRYEQYF.

This CDR3 is CAISPMPGGESSYNEQFF. The CDR3 bases are TGTGCCATCAGTCCTATGCCTGGGGGGGAGAGCTCCTACAATGAGCAGTTCTTC. The chain links TRBV10-3 to TRBJ2-1; 7 bases map to TRBD2. Trimming removed 5 bases from V and 0 bases from J; junction bases left unmatched: 13. CDR1 ENHRY and CDR2 SYGVKD come from the germline V gene. There are 18 residues in the CDR3.

V is TRBV5-6 and J is TRBJ1-2; 10 nucleotides agree with TRBD1. The germline V gene has CDR1 SGHDT and CDR2 YYEEEE. CDR3 length: 16 residues. Trimming at V came to 0 bases and at J to 4 bases, leaving 6 bases not matched to a gene. CDR3 residues: CASSLGQGARSYGYTF. CDR3 in DNA: TGTGCCAGCAGCTTGGGACAGGGGGCGCGATCCTATGGCTACACCTTC. The entire variable domain, with the rest obtained from reference TRBV5-6 and TRBJ1-2, is as follows: DAGVTQSPTHLIKTRGQQVTLRCSPKSGHDTVSWYQQALGQGPQFIFQYYEEEERQRGNFPDRFSGHQFPNYSSELNVNALLLGDSALYLCASSLGQGARSYGYTFGSGTRLTVV.

The chain links TRBV4-1 to TRBJ2-7; D is ambiguous. CDR3 length equals 13 residues. From germline, CDR1 is MGHRA and CDR2 YSYEKL. Deletions cut 1 base from V and 3 bases from J, with 7 bases between. The DNA for the CDR3 is TGCGCCAGCAGCCAAGTCGAGGACTACGAGCAGTACTTC. It encodes CASSQVEDYEQYF.

This chain joins TRBV4-3 and TRBJ2-5, with TRBD2 identical over 9 bases. The V segment lost 0 bases and the J segment 4 bases; nucleotides outside the gene matches: 6. The CDR3 is 16 residues long. Germline-derived CDR1 and CDR2 are LGHNA and YSLEER. CDR3: CASSQDRAGGRETQYF. CDR3 DNA sequence: TGCGCCAGCAGCCAAGATCGCGCGGGGGGGCGAGAGACCCAGTACTTC.

The chain combines TRBV6-5 with TRBJ1-1; TRBD1 might be the D (5 bases). This CDR3 comprises 13 residues. Trimming shortened V by 9 bases and J by 3 bases, and 14 bases separated the two germline ends. The V gene's germline CDR1 is MNHEY and CDR2 SVGAGI. DNA of the CDR3: TGTGCCAGTCTGGGGCCGCGCGACACTGAAGCTTTCTTT. Its translation: CASLGPRDTEAFF.

A single count supports this clone. The V gene is TRBV18, the J gene TRBJ2-7; a possible D gene is TRBD2 (6 bases). V was cut by 2 bases and J by 6 bases, with 14 bases left in between. The CDR3 consists of 14 residues. Germline-derived CDR1 and CDR2 are KGHSH and LQKENI. In nucleotides, the CDR3 is TGTGCCAGCTCACCAGGGACTTCGGCTACCGAGCAGTACTTC. Translating it yields CASSPGTSATEQYF.

This clone was recorded only once. V usage is TRBV10-3 and J usage is TRBJ1-2; no firm D call. V was cut by 2 bases and J by 5 bases, with 9 bases left in between. This CDR3 has 13 residues. Germline lookup yields CDR1 ENHRY and CDR2 SYGVKD. CDR3 region: CAISEVERYGYTF. The CDR3, as DNA: TGTGCCATCAGTGAGGTAGAGCGGTATGGCTACACCTTC.

CDR3 loop: CASRQEGTANTGELFF. In nucleotides, the CDR3 is TGTGCCAGCAGGCAAGAGGGGACTGCGAACACCGGGGAGCTGTTTTTT. This chain uses TRBV9 with TRBJ2-2; a weak D match, TRBD2 (6 bases). Germline CDR1 SGDLS, CDR2 YYNGEE. The V end was cut by 5 bases, the J end by 0 bases, with 14 bases between. CDR3 length equals 16 residues. The full variable domain, its missing parts supplied by reference TRBV9 and TRBJ2-2, is DSGVTQTPKHLITATGQRVTLRCSPRSGDLSVYWYQQSLDQGLQFLIQYYNGEERAKGNILERFSAQQFPDLHSELNLSSLELGDSALYFCASRQEGTANTGELFFGEGSRLTVL.

This chain joins TRBV3-1 (or the pseudogene TRBV3-2) and TRBJ1-1; TRBD1 is a possible D gene (6 bases). The CDR3 is 18 amino acids. V was shortened by 2 bases and J by 5 bases, with 24 bases between the two germline ends. Germline-derived CDR1 and CDR2 are LGHDT and YNNKEL (reference sequence). The CDR3 sequence: CASSQSLWVLTGKTEAFF. CDR3 nucleotides: TGTGCCAGCAGCCAATCCCTTTGGGTCCTTACAGGGAAAACTGAAGCTTTCTTT.

The chain links TRBV5-1 to TRBJ1-6, with 10 bases that match TRBD1. Germline CDR1 reads SGHRS; CDR2 reads YFSETQ. The CDR3 loop spans 19 amino acids. V was clipped by 4 bases and J by 0 bases; unmatched bases: 10. The DNA for the CDR3 is TGCGCCAGCAGCCTCCCGCGACAGGGGGCAAACTCCTATAATTCACCCCTCCACTTT. The encoded protein is CASSLPRQGANSYNSPLHF. Using reference TRBV5-1 and TRBJ1-6 for the parts outside the CDR3, the full variable domain is KAGVTQTPRYLIKTRGQQVTLSCSPISGHRSVSWYQQTPGQGLQFLFEYFSETQRNKGNFPGRFSGRQFSNSRSEMNVSTLELGDSALYLCASSLPRQGANSYNSPLHFGNGTRLTVT.

The J gene is TRBJ2-3, the V gene TRBV4-3; possibly TRBD1 for D (6 bases). CDR1 is LGHNA, CDR2 YSLEER, per germline. V dropped 0 bases and J dropped 2 bases, with 9 bases sitting between them. This CDR3 has 15 amino acids. CDR3 loop: CASSQEGGTTDTQYF. CDR3 coding DNA: TGCGCCAGCAGCCAAGAAGGGGGTACCACAGATACGCAGTATTTT.

The CDR3 protein is CASSPTPGGTEAFF. The CDR3 DNA is TGCGCCAGCAGCCCGACGCCAGGGGGCACTGAAGCTTTCTTT. V and J are TRBV4-1 and TRBJ1-1; 7 nucleotides line up with TRBD1. CDR3 length: 14 residues. V trimming: 4 bases; J trimming: 4 bases; junction bases outside the gene matches: 6. Germline loops: CDR1 MGHRA, CDR2 YSYEKL.

This clone appeared a single time. The chain combines TRBV10-3 with TRBJ2-3; 12 bases match TRBD1. The J segment lost 4 bases and the V segment lost 2 bases, leaving 7 bases of the junction unmatched. The germline V gene encodes CDR1 ENHRY and CDR2 SYGVKD. CDR3 length: 17 amino acids. The CDR3 DNA reads as TGTGCCATCAGTGAGGGCCGGGGACAGGGGGCCTCAGATACGCAGTATTTT. It translates to CAISEGRGQGASDTQYF.

This chain uses TRBV5-6 with TRBJ1-4; TRBD1 might be the D (6 bases). CDR3 length equals 13 residues. Germline loops: CDR1 SGHDT, CDR2 YYEEEE. The V end lost 4 bases, the J end lost 7 bases, and 11 bases lay between the germline ends. The DNA for the CDR3 is TGTGCCAGCAGCCGAAGGGGGGGTGAAAAACTGTTTTTT. Translated, it gives CASSRRGGEKLFF. Full variable domain (missing parts from reference TRBV5-6 and TRBJ1-4): DAGVTQSPTHLIKTRGQQVTLRCSPKSGHDTVSWYQQALGQGPQFIFQYYEEEERQRGNFPDRFSGHQFPNYSSELNVNALLLGDSALYLCASSRRGGEKLFFGSGTQLSVL.

The gene calls are TRBV4-3 and TRBJ1-2; D unclear. The V gene lost 0 bases and the J gene lost 4 bases, with 9 bases spanning the gap. CDR1 is LGHNA, CDR2 YSLEER, per germline. The length of the CDR3 is 14 residues. CDR3 in amino acids: CASSQEYGVYGYTF. The CDR3 nucleotides read TGCGCCAGCAGCCAAGAGTACGGAGTCTATGGCTACACCTTC.

This rearrangement joins TRBV10-3 to TRBJ1-1; D ambiguous. V shed 3 bases and J shed 2 bases, with 10 bases lying between them. The CDR3 runs 14 residues. Germline lookup yields CDR1 ENHRY and CDR2 SYGVKD. The CDR3 coding sequence is TGTGCCATCAGTGACAGTGGTGGTAACACTGAAGCTTTCTTT. Translated, it gives CAISDSGGNTEAFF.

The CDR3 DNA sequence: TGTGCCAGTGGGGGGTCAACCAGGCAGCCCCAGCATTTT. Protein: CASGGSTRQPQHF. V gene TRBV19 combines with J gene TRBJ1-5; tentatively, D is TRBD1 (5 bases). Looked up from germline, CDR1 is LNHDA and CDR2 is SQIVND (reference sequence). The V end was cut by 8 bases, the J end by 7 bases, with 15 bases between. The CDR3 covers 13 residues. Full variable domain (remainder filled in from reference TRBV19 and TRBJ1-5): DGGITQSPKYLFRKEGQNVTLSCEQNLNHDAMYWYRQDPGQGLRLIYYSQIVNDFQKGDIAEGYSVSREKKESFPLTVTSAQKNPTAFYLCASGGSTRQPQHFGDGTRLSIL.

The V gene is TRBV6-2 or TRBV6-3, the J gene TRBJ2-1; 9 bases align to TRBD2. From germline, CDR1 is MNHEY and CDR2 SVGEGT. Trimming cost V 2 bases and J 4 bases; bases outside gene matches: 9. The CDR3 covers 17 residues. CDR3 protein: CASSYRAGGPKYNEQFF. CDR3 sequence (DNA): TGTGCCAGCAGTTACCGTGCGGGGGGGCCGAAGTACAATGAGCAGTTCTTC.

The chain joins TRBV7-2 to TRBJ2-7, with 12 nucleotides matching TRBD2. J was trimmed by 6 bases and V by 5 bases; bases with no gene match: 8. The CDR3 is made up of 15 amino acids. Per the germline V gene, CDR1 is SGHTA and CDR2 is FQGNSA. The CDR3 region has the DNA TGTGCCAGCAGCCTATCTCGGACTAGCGGGGCCGAGCAGTACTTC. Protein product: CASSLSRTSGAEQYF.

The V call is TRBV5-1, the J call TRBJ2-3, with 9 nucleotides matching TRBD1. The CDR3 spans 14 residues. The V and J ends lost 7 bases and 6 bases, in that order; junction bases with no gene match: 9. Germline V gene data show CDR1 as SGHRS and CDR2 as YFSETQ. The CDR3, as DNA: TGCGCCAGCGGACCAGGGACAGGGACGGATACGCAGTATTTT. Translation gives CASGPGTGTDTQYF.

The chain employs TRBV28 and TRBJ1-2, with D perhaps TRBD1 (6 bases). This CDR3 has 15 amino acids. V dropped 5 bases and J dropped 7 bases, with 20 bases sitting between them. Per the germline V gene, CDR1 is MDHEN and CDR2 is SYDVKM. In DNA form, the CDR3 reads TGTGCCAGCAGTCCCCATACAGGGTCCAGAGGTGGCTACACCTTC. Translating it yields CASSPHTGSRGGYTF.

V usage is TRBV6-5 and J usage is TRBJ2-2; TRBD1 might be the D (5 bases). Trimming took off 2 bases at V and 6 bases at J, with 7 bases between the two ends. There are 13 residues in the CDR3. CDR1 and CDR2 (germline): MNHEY, SVGAGI. CDR3 sequence reads: CASSYGAPGELFF. In DNA, the CDR3 is TGTGCCAGCAGTTACGGGGCTCCCGGGGAGCTGTTTTTT.